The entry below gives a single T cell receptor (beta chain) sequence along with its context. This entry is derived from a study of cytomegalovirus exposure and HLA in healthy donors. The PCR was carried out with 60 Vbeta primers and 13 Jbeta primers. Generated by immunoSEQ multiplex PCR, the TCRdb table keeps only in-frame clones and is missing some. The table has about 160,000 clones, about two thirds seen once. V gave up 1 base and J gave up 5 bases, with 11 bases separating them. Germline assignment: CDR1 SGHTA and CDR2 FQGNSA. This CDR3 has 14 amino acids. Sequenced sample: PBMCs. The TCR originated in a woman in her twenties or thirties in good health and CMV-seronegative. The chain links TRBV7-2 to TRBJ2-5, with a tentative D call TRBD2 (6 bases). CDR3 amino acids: CASSLVGGWETQYF. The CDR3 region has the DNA TGTGCCAGCAGCTTAGTCGGGGGTTGGGAGACCCAGTACTTC.